This T cell receptor beta chain was recorded in a study of T cell responses to AZD1222 COVID-19 vaccine. Data came from immunoSEQ multiplex PCR; TCRdb stores just in-frame clones and leaves some out. The table shows 55,000 to 75,000 clones, with 79% occurring only once. Points on this clone: Other DNA variants within this sample encode the same CDR3.

This sequence was found in an adult in good health. Sample: peripheral blood, taken on day 0 of MenACWY control vaccination.

CDR3 in DNA: TGCGCCAGCAGCTCGGGACTAGCGAACACCGGGGAGCTGTTTTTT. Translated: CASSSGLANTGELFF. The chain joins TRBV5-1 to TRBJ2-2; 8 nucleotides agree with TRBD2. Trimming at V came to 3 bases and at J to 0 bases, leaving 1 base not matched to a gene. Germline loops: CDR1 SGHRS, CDR2 YFSETQ. This CDR3 is 15 amino acids long.